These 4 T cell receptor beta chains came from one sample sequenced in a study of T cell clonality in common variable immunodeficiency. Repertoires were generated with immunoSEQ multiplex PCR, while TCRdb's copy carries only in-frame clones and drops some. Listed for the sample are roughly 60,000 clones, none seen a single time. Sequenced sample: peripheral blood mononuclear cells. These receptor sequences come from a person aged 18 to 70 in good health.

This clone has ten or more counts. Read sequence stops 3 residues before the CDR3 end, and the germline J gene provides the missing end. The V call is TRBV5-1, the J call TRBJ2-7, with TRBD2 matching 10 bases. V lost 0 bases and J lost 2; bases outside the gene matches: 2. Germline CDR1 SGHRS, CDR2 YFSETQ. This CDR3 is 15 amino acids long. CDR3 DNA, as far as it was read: TGCGCCAGCAGCTTGGTGGGGACTAGCGCCTACGAG. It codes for CASSLVGTSAYE. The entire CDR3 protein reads CASSLVGTSAYEQYF.

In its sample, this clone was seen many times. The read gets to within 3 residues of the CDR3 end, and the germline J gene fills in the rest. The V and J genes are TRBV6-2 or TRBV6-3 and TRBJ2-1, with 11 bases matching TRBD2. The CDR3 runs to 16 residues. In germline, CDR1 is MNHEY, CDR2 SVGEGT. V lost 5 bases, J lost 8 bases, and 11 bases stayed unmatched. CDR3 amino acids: CASSTRTSGSNDEQFF. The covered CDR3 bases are TGTGCCAGCAGTACGCGTACTAGCGGGAGTAACGATGAG.

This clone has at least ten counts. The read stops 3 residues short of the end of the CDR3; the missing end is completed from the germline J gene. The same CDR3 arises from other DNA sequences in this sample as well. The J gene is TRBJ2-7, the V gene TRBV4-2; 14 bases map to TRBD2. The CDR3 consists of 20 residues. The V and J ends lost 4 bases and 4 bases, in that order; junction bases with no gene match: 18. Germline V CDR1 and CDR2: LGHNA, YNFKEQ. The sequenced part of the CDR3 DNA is TGTGCCAGCAGCCGACGGGGGACTAGCGGGAGTCCTCACCTGACTTACGAG. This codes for CASSRRGTSGSPHLTYE. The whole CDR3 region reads CASSRRGTSGSPHLTYEQYF.

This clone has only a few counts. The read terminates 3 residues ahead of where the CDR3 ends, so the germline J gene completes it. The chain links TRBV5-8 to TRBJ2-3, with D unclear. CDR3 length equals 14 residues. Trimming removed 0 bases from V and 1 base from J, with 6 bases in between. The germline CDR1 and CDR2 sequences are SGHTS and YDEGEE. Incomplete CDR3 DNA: TGTGCCAGCAGCTTGGCCCCAGGCACAGATACG. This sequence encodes CASSLAPGTDT. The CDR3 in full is CASSLAPGTDTQYF.